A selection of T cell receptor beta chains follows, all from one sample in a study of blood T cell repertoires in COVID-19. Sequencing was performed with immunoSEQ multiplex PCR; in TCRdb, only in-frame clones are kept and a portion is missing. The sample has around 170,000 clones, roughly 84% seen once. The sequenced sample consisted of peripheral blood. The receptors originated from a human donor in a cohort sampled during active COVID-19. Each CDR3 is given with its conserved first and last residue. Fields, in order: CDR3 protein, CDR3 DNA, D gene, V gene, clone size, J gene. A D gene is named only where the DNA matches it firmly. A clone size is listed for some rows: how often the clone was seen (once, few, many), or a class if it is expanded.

cdr3_aa: CASIPQLTGNTIYF
cdr3_nt: TGTGCCAGTATTCCACAACTAACAGGAAACACCATATATTTT
d_call: NA
v_call: TRBV19
clone_size: NA
j_call: TRBJ1-3

cdr3_aa: CASSTRQFSGANVLTF
cdr3_nt: TGTGCCAGTAGTACGCGGCAATTCTCTGGGGCCAACGTCCTGACTTTC
d_call: NA
v_call: TRBV19
clone_size: NA
j_call: TRBJ2-6

cdr3_aa: CSVEEQTNTGELFF
cdr3_nt: TGCAGCGTTGAGGAACAGACGAACACCGGGGAGCTGTTTTTT
d_call: NA
v_call: TRBV29-1
clone_size: NA
j_call: TRBJ2-2

cdr3_aa: CASSQDHNAYEQYF
cdr3_nt: TGCGCCAGCAGCCAAGATCACAATGCCTACGAGCAGTACTTC
d_call: NA
v_call: TRBV4-1
clone_size: NA
j_call: TRBJ2-7

cdr3_aa: CASSFRGLGTEAFF
cdr3_nt: TGTGCCAGCAGTTTTAGGGGGCTGGGCACTGAAGCTTTCTTT
d_call: TRBD1
v_call: TRBV6-5
clone_size: NA
j_call: TRBJ1-1

cdr3_aa: CASSLGGGGPVDTQYF
cdr3_nt: TGTGCCAGCAGCTTAGGTGGCGGGGGGCCTGTGGATACGCAGTATTTT
d_call: TRBD2
v_call: TRBV7-3
clone_size: NA
j_call: TRBJ2-3

cdr3_aa: CAAIPGHPPEKLFF
cdr3_nt: TGTGCCGCAATACCGGGACACCCTCCCGAAAAACTGTTTTTT
d_call: NA
v_call: TRBV27
clone_size: NA
j_call: TRBJ1-4

cdr3_aa: CASSLKGTGNGYTF
cdr3_nt: TGTGCCAGCAGCTTAAAGGGGACAGGGAATGGCTACACCTTC
d_call: TRBD1
v_call: TRBV7-3
clone_size: NA
j_call: TRBJ1-2

cdr3_aa: CASRGQGTGELFF
cdr3_nt: TGTGCCAGCAGGGGACAGGGGACCGGGGAGCTGTTTTTT
d_call: TRBD1
v_call: TRBV2
clone_size: NA
j_call: TRBJ2-2

cdr3_aa: CASSALDRGNTEAFF
cdr3_nt: TGTGCCAGCAGCGCCCTAGACAGGGGAAACACTGAAGCTTTCTTT
d_call: TRBD1
v_call: TRBV5-4
clone_size: once
j_call: TRBJ1-1

cdr3_aa: CASSETGNYNQPQHF
cdr3_nt: TGTGCCAGCAGCGAGACAGGTAATTACAATCAGCCCCAGCATTTT
d_call: NA
v_call: TRBV5-6
clone_size: NA
j_call: TRBJ1-5

cdr3_aa: CASSVDPLTGSSYEQYF
cdr3_nt: TGTGCCAGCAGCGTAGATCCGTTGACAGGGAGCTCCTACGAGCAGTACTTC
d_call: TRBD1
v_call: TRBV9
clone_size: NA
j_call: TRBJ2-7

cdr3_aa: CASSLTDEGAEAFF
cdr3_nt: TGTGCCAGCAGTTTAACGGACGAGGGGGCTGAAGCTTTCTTT
d_call: NA
v_call: TRBV28
clone_size: NA
j_call: TRBJ1-1

cdr3_aa: CASSQETGANTEAFF
cdr3_nt: TGTGCCAGCAGCCAAGAGACAGGTGCCAACACTGAAGCTTTCTTT
d_call: NA
v_call: TRBV4-2
clone_size: NA
j_call: TRBJ1-1

cdr3_aa: CASSIDQGDPYGYTF
cdr3_nt: TGTGCCAGCAGTATCGACCAGGGGGACCCCTATGGCTACACCTTC
d_call: TRBD1
v_call: TRBV28
clone_size: NA
j_call: TRBJ1-2

cdr3_aa: CASSLRSGASYEQYF
cdr3_nt: TGTGCCAGCAGTTTGAGGAGCGGGGCCTCCTACGAGCAGTACTTC
d_call: TRBD2
v_call: TRBV27
clone_size: few
j_call: TRBJ2-7

cdr3_aa: CASSINIRTGGNTEAFF
cdr3_nt: TGTGCCAGTAGTATTAACATCCGGACAGGGGGTAACACTGAAGCTTTCTTT
d_call: TRBD1
v_call: TRBV19
clone_size: NA
j_call: TRBJ1-1

cdr3_aa: CASKRGSSYNEQFF
cdr3_nt: TGTGCCAGCAAGAGGGGGAGCTCCTACAATGAGCAGTTCTTC
d_call: NA
v_call: TRBV2
clone_size: once
j_call: TRBJ2-1

cdr3_aa: CASSLAHTAAIYF
cdr3_nt: TGTGCCAGCAGCTTAGCCCATACCGCAGCCATATATTTT
d_call: NA
v_call: TRBV7-2
clone_size: NA
j_call: TRBJ1-3

cdr3_aa: CASRPGFHEQYF
cdr3_nt: TGTGCCAGCAGGCCAGGGTTCCACGAGCAGTACTTC
d_call: NA
v_call: TRBV2
clone_size: NA
j_call: TRBJ2-7

cdr3_aa: CASSSSQGGTEAFF
cdr3_nt: TGTGCCAGCAGTTCGTCACAGGGTGGCACTGAAGCTTTCTTT
d_call: NA
v_call: TRBV7-9
clone_size: NA
j_call: TRBJ1-1

cdr3_aa: CASSQMTSGPGGPYEQYF
cdr3_nt: TGTGCCAGCTCCCAAATGACTAGCGGGCCTGGGGGTCCATACGAGCAGTACTTC
d_call: TRBD2
v_call: TRBV18
clone_size: NA
j_call: TRBJ2-7

cdr3_aa: CASSGSTGELFF
cdr3_nt: TGTGCCAGCAGTGGGAGCACCGGGGAGCTGTTTTTT
d_call: NA
v_call: TRBV6-4
clone_size: NA
j_call: TRBJ2-2

cdr3_aa: CASSLSGLAAYEQYF
cdr3_nt: TGTGCCAGCAGCTTATCAGGGCTTGCCGCCTACGAGCAGTACTTC
d_call: NA
v_call: TRBV7-4
clone_size: NA
j_call: TRBJ2-7

cdr3_aa: CASSWTSGRLNEQFF
cdr3_nt: TGTGCCAGCAGCTGGACTAGCGGGAGGTTGAATGAGCAGTTCTTC
d_call: TRBD2
v_call: TRBV7-2
clone_size: once
j_call: TRBJ2-1

cdr3_aa: CASSGTSGSVTDTQYF
cdr3_nt: TGTGCCAGCAGCGGGACTAGCGGGAGTGTTACAGATACGCAGTATTTT
d_call: TRBD2
v_call: TRBV7-9
clone_size: NA
j_call: TRBJ2-3

cdr3_aa: CASSVVDRGNSPLHF
cdr3_nt: TGTGCCAGCAGCGTTGTGGACAGGGGTAATTCACCCCTCCACTTT
d_call: TRBD1
v_call: TRBV9
clone_size: few
j_call: TRBJ1-6

cdr3_aa: CASSLTSIYEQFF
cdr3_nt: TGTGCCAGCAGTTTGACTAGTATCTATGAGCAGTTCTTC
d_call: NA
v_call: TRBV28
clone_size: NA
j_call: TRBJ2-1

cdr3_aa: CASSAGELSYEQYF
cdr3_nt: TGTGCCAGCAGTGCAGGGGAATTGTCCTACGAGCAGTACTTC
d_call: NA
v_call: TRBV6-2/TRBV6-3
clone_size: NA
j_call: TRBJ2-7

cdr3_aa: CASSPTGLSYEQYF
cdr3_nt: TGTGCCAGCTCACCTACGGGACTTTCCTACGAGCAGTACTTC
d_call: NA
v_call: TRBV18
clone_size: NA
j_call: TRBJ2-7

cdr3_aa: CASSPMSIGTNTGELFF
cdr3_nt: TGTGCTAGCAGCCCCATGTCTATTGGGACAAACACCGGGGAGCTGTTTTTT
d_call: NA
v_call: TRBV7-7
clone_size: once
j_call: TRBJ2-2

cdr3_aa: CASGAGEGNEQFF
cdr3_nt: TGTGCCAGCGGAGCGGGAGAGGGGAATGAGCAGTTCTTC
d_call: TRBD2
v_call: TRBV25-1
clone_size: NA
j_call: TRBJ2-1

cdr3_aa: CATSVTWYQETQYF
cdr3_nt: TGTGCCACCAGTGTAACTTGGTACCAAGAGACCCAGTACTTC
d_call: NA
v_call: TRBV24-1
clone_size: NA
j_call: TRBJ2-5

cdr3_aa: CASSQQGSGNEQFF
cdr3_nt: TGTGCCAGCAGCCAACAGGGCAGTGGGAATGAGCAGTTCTTC
d_call: NA
v_call: TRBV3-1/TRBV3-2
clone_size: NA
j_call: TRBJ2-1

cdr3_aa: CASSSLGANQPQHF
cdr3_nt: TGTGCCAGCAGCTCGTTAGGGGCCAATCAGCCCCAGCATTTT
d_call: NA
v_call: TRBV7-9
clone_size: NA
j_call: TRBJ1-5

cdr3_aa: CASSLAGTATYEQYF
cdr3_nt: TGTGCCAGCAGCTTGGCCGGGACAGCTACCTACGAGCAGTACTTC
d_call: TRBD1
v_call: TRBV5-8
clone_size: NA
j_call: TRBJ2-7

cdr3_aa: CASSYSGGGGGYEQYF
cdr3_nt: TGTGCCAGCAGTTACTCGGGGGGGGGAGGAGGCTACGAGCAGTACTTC
d_call: TRBD2
v_call: TRBV6-5
clone_size: NA
j_call: TRBJ2-7

cdr3_aa: CATSLSLRITDTQYF
cdr3_nt: TGTGCCACCTCCCTTTCGTTGAGGATCACAGATACGCAGTATTTT
d_call: NA
v_call: TRBV6-5
clone_size: NA
j_call: TRBJ2-3

cdr3_aa: CASSYNNWEQYF
cdr3_nt: TGTGCCAGCAGTTACAACAATTGGGAGCAGTACTTC
d_call: NA
v_call: TRBV6-2/TRBV6-3
clone_size: NA
j_call: TRBJ2-7

cdr3_aa: CASSLGLAGGLDEQFF
cdr3_nt: TGTGCCAGCAGCTTAGGTCTAGCGGGGGGGCTGGATGAGCAGTTCTTC
d_call: TRBD2
v_call: TRBV7-3
clone_size: NA
j_call: TRBJ2-1

cdr3_aa: CASSLAAGGMGTDTQYF
cdr3_nt: TGTGCCAGCAGCTTAGCGGCAGGGGGAATGGGCACAGATACGCAGTATTTT
d_call: TRBD1
v_call: TRBV11-2
clone_size: once
j_call: TRBJ2-3

cdr3_aa: CASSHGQGIREQFF
cdr3_nt: TGCGCCAGCAGTCACGGACAGGGGATTCGGGAGCAGTTCTTC
d_call: TRBD1
v_call: TRBV23-1
clone_size: NA
j_call: TRBJ2-1

cdr3_aa: CASSSPGQGAMGQFF
cdr3_nt: TGTGCCAGCAGCTCTCCGGGACAGGGGGCGATGGGGCAGTTCTTC
d_call: TRBD1
v_call: TRBV7-6
clone_size: NA
j_call: TRBJ2-1

cdr3_aa: CATRPAWVSDEQYF
cdr3_nt: TGTGCCACTCGCCCAGCGTGGGTTAGCGACGAGCAGTACTTC
d_call: NA
v_call: TRBV24-1
clone_size: once
j_call: TRBJ2-7

cdr3_aa: CAISGPVQGYEQYF
cdr3_nt: TGTGCCATCAGCGGTCCGGTACAGGGCTACGAGCAGTACTTC
d_call: NA
v_call: TRBV10-3
clone_size: NA
j_call: TRBJ2-7

cdr3_aa: CSVGAAGQGYEQYF
cdr3_nt: TGCAGCGTTGGCGCGGCGGGACAGGGATACGAGCAGTACTTC
d_call: TRBD1
v_call: TRBV29-1
clone_size: NA
j_call: TRBJ2-7

cdr3_aa: CASSEGRTYEQYF
cdr3_nt: TGCGCCAGCAGTGAAGGGAGGACCTACGAGCAGTACTTC
d_call: NA
v_call: TRBV10-2
clone_size: NA
j_call: TRBJ2-7

cdr3_aa: CASSLSSGGPTYEQYF
cdr3_nt: TGTGCCAGCAGCTTGAGCTCAGGGGGACCCACCTACGAGCAGTACTTC
d_call: TRBD1
v_call: TRBV7-2
clone_size: NA
j_call: TRBJ2-7

cdr3_aa: CASSASGPGELFF
cdr3_nt: TGTGCCAGCAGCGCCTCAGGGCCCGGGGAGCTGTTTTTT
d_call: NA
v_call: TRBV7-2
clone_size: NA
j_call: TRBJ2-2

cdr3_aa: CASSLGVSGYSYEQYF
cdr3_nt: TGCGCCAGCAGCTTGGGGGTTAGCGGGTACTCCTACGAGCAGTACTTC
d_call: TRBD2
v_call: TRBV5-1
clone_size: once
j_call: TRBJ2-7

cdr3_aa: CATSDSRLAGRQETQYF
cdr3_nt: TGTGCCACCAGTGATTCAAGACTAGCGGGACGCCAAGAGACCCAGTACTTC
d_call: TRBD2
v_call: TRBV24-1
clone_size: NA
j_call: TRBJ2-5

cdr3_aa: CASSLIRGGDNEQFF
cdr3_nt: TGTGCCAGCAGCTTAATACGGGGGGGCGACAATGAGCAGTTCTTC
d_call: TRBD2
v_call: TRBV11-2
clone_size: NA
j_call: TRBJ2-1

cdr3_aa: CASSLLAGGPSETQYF
cdr3_nt: TGTGCCAGCAGCTTGTTGGCGGGAGGGCCCTCGGAGACCCAGTACTTC
d_call: TRBD2
v_call: TRBV5-4
clone_size: NA
j_call: TRBJ2-5

cdr3_aa: CASSYIGHMNTEAFF
cdr3_nt: TGTGCCAGCAGTTACATTGGACATATGAACACTGAAGCTTTCTTT
d_call: NA
v_call: TRBV6-2/TRBV6-3
clone_size: NA
j_call: TRBJ1-1

cdr3_aa: CASSQEGVRDTLNYGYTF
cdr3_nt: TGTGCCAGCAGCCAAGAAGGCGTCCGAGACACCCTTAACTATGGCTACACCTTC
d_call: NA
v_call: TRBV3-1/TRBV3-2
clone_size: once
j_call: TRBJ1-2

cdr3_aa: CASSHRDRGVMRSEKLFF
cdr3_nt: TGTGCCAGCAGTCACCGGGACAGGGGAGTGATGCGGAGCGAAAAACTGTTTTTT
d_call: TRBD1
v_call: TRBV28
clone_size: NA
j_call: TRBJ1-4

cdr3_aa: CASSHRGSLSTNEKLFF
cdr3_nt: TGCGCCAGCAGCCACAGGGGGAGTCTTTCAACTAATGAAAAACTGTTTTTT
d_call: TRBD1
v_call: TRBV23-1
clone_size: NA
j_call: TRBJ1-4

cdr3_aa: CASSRDRSSYEQYF
cdr3_nt: TGTGCCAGCAGCCGTGACAGGAGCTCCTACGAGCAGTACTTC
d_call: NA
v_call: TRBV5-4
clone_size: NA
j_call: TRBJ2-7

cdr3_aa: CASSPGRPSYEQYF
cdr3_nt: TGTGCCAGCTCACCGGGCCGACCTTCCTACGAGCAGTACTTC
d_call: NA
v_call: TRBV18
clone_size: NA
j_call: TRBJ2-7

cdr3_aa: CASCIKGVYSGANVLTF
cdr3_nt: TGTGCCAGCTGCATCAAGGGGGTCTACTCTGGGGCCAACGTCCTGACTTTC
d_call: NA
v_call: TRBV27
clone_size: NA
j_call: TRBJ2-6